This entry is about one T cell receptor beta chain. These data belong to a study of CD8 T cells in Susac syndrome. An input of roughly 0.5 to 1 ug of RNA was subjected to reverse transcription using random hexamers. TCRdb reanalysed the immunoSEQ multiplex PCR reads using MiXCR and keeps one entry per CDR3 protein. The table records 200,000 or so distinct CDR3 sequences, roughly 94% of them present only once. The length of the CDR3 is 20 residues. Germline CDR1 reads LGHNA; CDR2 reads YNFKEQ. Trimming at V came to 0 bases and at J to 4 bases, leaving 16 bases not matched to a gene. The TCR comes from a human donor with Susac syndrome. Input material: CD8+ T cells from PBMCs. The rearrangement joins TRBV4-2 to TRBJ2-3; 10 bases match TRBD2. The CDR3 region is CASSQDPILAGGEAADTQYF. Written as DNA, the CDR3 is TGTGCCAGCAGCCAAGATCCGATATTAGCGGGAGGAGAGGCGGCAGATACGCAGTATTTT.